Listed here are 2 T cell receptor beta chains from one sample, sequenced in a study of T-cell reconstitution after alpha-beta-depleted transplantation in children. The authors prepared the TCRbeta library with unique molecular identifiers. TCRdb re-derived calls from the PCR reads in MiXCR, one entry per CDR3 protein. Among 65,000 to 85,000 distinct CDR3 sequences listed, roughly 11% were seen once. The material sequenced was PBMCs, taken before TCRalphabeta/CD19-depleted stem cell transplant. The source of these receptors is a boy aged 10-17 years with acute myeloid leukemia, due to receive a stem cell transplant.

This clonotype was counted at least ten times. V and J are TRBV20-1 and TRBJ1-4; weak D call: TRBD1 (5 bases). The CDR3 is 14 amino acids. Germline CDR1 reads DFQATT; CDR2 reads SNEGSKA (reference sequence). CDR3 DNA: TGCAGCCCTCAGGAGGGGTCAACTAATGAAAAACTGTTTTTT. As protein: CSPQEGSTNEKLFF.

This clonotype was detected many times. V gene TRBV4-1 combines with J gene TRBJ1-5; 7 nucleotides line up with TRBD1. This CDR3 is 14 amino acids long. Germline V lookup: CDR1 MGHRA, CDR2 YSYEKL. With V trimmed by 4 bases and J by 7 bases, 7 bases remained unmatched. CDR3 in DNA: TGCGCCAGCAGCCTCCGACAGGGAGAACAGCCCCAGCATTTT. Amino acid sequence: CASSLRQGEQPQHF.